The clone carrying this TCR beta chain was recorded at least ten times. The data were obtained in a study of CD8+CD57+ T cells in acquired aplastic anemia. Overall study: Roughly 3 ug was the average amount of DNA from sorted CD4+ and CD8+ cells.

This CDR3 region has 12 residues. The V and J ends lost 7 bases and 6 bases, in that order; junction bases with no gene match: 6. The germline CDR1 and CDR2 sequences are SQVTM and ANQGSEA. By flow cytometry, patients selected for sequencing had shown an expansion of CD8+CD57+ cells. Patients, without exception, had severe acquired aplastic anemia. Blood sampling was performed on the patients, and none of them had received therapy by then. Genomic DNA was employed as the template in profiling TCR beta VDJ and CDR3. TCRdb recomputed calls from the reads with MiXCR, one row per CDR3 protein. The sample has some 200,000 distinct CDR3 sequences, around 45% seen once.

This TCR was recovered from a human donor with aplastic anemia. Sequenced input: sorted CD4+, CD8+, or CD8+CD57+ T cells (not recorded which) from PBMCs. This sequence joins TRBV29-1 and TRBJ2-5, with TRBD1 identical over 9 bases. The CDR3 DNA reads as TGCAGCGCCCTGGACAGGGGTCAGACCCAGTACTTC. Protein product: CSALDRGQTQYF.